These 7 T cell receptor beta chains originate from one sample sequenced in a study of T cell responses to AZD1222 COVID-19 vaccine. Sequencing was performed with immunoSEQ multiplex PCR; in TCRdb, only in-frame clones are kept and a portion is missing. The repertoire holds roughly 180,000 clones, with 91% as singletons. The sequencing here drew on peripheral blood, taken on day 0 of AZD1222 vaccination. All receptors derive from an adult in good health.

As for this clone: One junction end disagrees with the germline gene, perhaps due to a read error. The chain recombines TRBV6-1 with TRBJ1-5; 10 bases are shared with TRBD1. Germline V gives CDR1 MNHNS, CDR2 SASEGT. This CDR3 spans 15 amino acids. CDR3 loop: CASCEDRGLGQPQHF. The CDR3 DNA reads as TGTGCCAGCTGTGAAGACAGGGGGCTAGGTCAGCCCCAGCATTTT.

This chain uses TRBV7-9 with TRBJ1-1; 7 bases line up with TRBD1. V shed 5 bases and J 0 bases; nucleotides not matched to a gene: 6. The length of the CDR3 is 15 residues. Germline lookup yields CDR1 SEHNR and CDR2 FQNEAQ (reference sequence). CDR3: CASSIPGTVNTEAFF. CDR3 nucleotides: TGTGCCAGCAGCATTCCCGGGACAGTGAACACTGAAGCTTTCTTT.

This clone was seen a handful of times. The chain's CDR3 is CASSLHGTAKQYF. The CDR3 nucleotides are TGTGCCAGCAGCCTCCATGGAACCGCAAAGCAGTATTTT. V gene TRBV5-4 combines with J gene TRBJ2-3; D unclear. The germline V gene has CDR1 SGHNT and CDR2 YYREEE (reference sequence). Trimming removed 4 bases from V and 11 bases from J, with 17 bases in between. The CDR3 totals 13 residues.

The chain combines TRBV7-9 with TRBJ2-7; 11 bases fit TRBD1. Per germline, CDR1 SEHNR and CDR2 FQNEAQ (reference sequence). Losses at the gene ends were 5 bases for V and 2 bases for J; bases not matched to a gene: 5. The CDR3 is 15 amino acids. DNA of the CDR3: TGTGCCAGCAGCCCTGGACAGGGGGCTACCTACGAGCAGTACTTC. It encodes CASSPGQGATYEQYF. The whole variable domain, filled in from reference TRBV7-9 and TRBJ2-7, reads DTGVSQNPRHKITKRGQNVTFRCDPISEHNRLYWYRQTLGQGPEFLTYFQNEAQLEKSRLLSDRFSAERPKGSFSTLEIQRTEQGDSAMYLCASSPGQGATYEQYFGPGTRLTVT.

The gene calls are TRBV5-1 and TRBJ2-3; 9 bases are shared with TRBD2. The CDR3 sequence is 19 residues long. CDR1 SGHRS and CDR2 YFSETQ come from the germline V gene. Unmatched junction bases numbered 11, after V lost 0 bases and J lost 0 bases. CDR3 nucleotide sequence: TGCGCCAGCAGCTTGGCACGGCTAGCGGGGATTACTAGCACAGATACGCAGTATTTT. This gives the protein CASSLARLAGITSTDTQYF.

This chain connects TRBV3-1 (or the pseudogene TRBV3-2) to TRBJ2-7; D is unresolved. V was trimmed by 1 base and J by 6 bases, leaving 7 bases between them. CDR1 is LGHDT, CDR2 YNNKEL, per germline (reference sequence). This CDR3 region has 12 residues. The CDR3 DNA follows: TGTGCCAGCAGCCAAGGTAATTCCGAGCAGTACTTC. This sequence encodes CASSQGNSEQYF.

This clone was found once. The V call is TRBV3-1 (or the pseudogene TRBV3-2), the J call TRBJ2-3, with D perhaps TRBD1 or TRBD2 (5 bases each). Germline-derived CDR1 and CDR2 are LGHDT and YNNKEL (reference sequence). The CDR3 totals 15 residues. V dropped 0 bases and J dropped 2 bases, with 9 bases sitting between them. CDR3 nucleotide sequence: TGTGCCAGCAGCCAAGACCCCGGGACCACAGATACGCAGTATTTT. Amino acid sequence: CASSQDPGTTDTQYF.